Each of the 21 T cell receptor beta chains below was sequenced from the same sample in a study of blood T cell repertoires in COVID-19. Repertoires were generated with immunoSEQ multiplex PCR, while TCRdb's copy carries only in-frame clones and drops some. The table has about 56,000 clones, approximately 77% seen once; the top ten hold approximately 5%. Source material: peripheral blood. The receptors were sampled from a woman in her 70s with COVID-19, enrolled during active disease.

The chain combines TRBV3-1 (or the pseudogene TRBV3-2) with TRBJ1-6; possible D gene TRBD1, 6 bases. CDR1 and CDR2 from the germline V gene are LGHDT and YNNKEL (reference sequence). The CDR3 length is 14 residues. V shed 3 bases and J shed 10 bases, with 13 bases lying between them. CDR3 in amino acids: CASSHRGQGSPLHF. DNA for the CDR3: TGTGCCAGCAGCCACCGGGGCCAGGGGTCACCCCTCCACTTT.

This clone has only a few counts. V is TRBV11-3 and J is TRBJ2-5, with 8 bases identical to TRBD1. Unmatched junction bases numbered 4, after V lost 5 bases and J lost 5 bases. This CDR3 region has 13 residues. Germline CDR1 is SGHNT and CDR2 is YENEEA. The CDR3 nucleotides are TGTGCCAGCAGCCCCCGGACAGGGGAGACCCAGTACTTC. As protein: CASSPRTGETQYF.

This clone was seen just once. The J gene is TRBJ2-3, the V gene TRBV6-5, with 7 nucleotides matching TRBD2. Trimming at V came to 5 bases and at J to 3 bases, leaving 8 bases not matched to a gene. Germline V lookup: CDR1 MNHEY, CDR2 SVGAGI. CDR3 length equals 15 residues. CDR3 loop: CASSPGLGTTDTQYF. Written as DNA, the CDR3 is TGTGCCAGCAGTCCCGGACTAGGGACTACAGATACGCAGTATTTT.

This chain connects TRBV11-3 to TRBJ2-3; maybe TRBD2 (7 bases). CDR1 and CDR2 from the germline V gene are SGHNT and YENEEA. V dropped 2 bases and J dropped 2 bases, with 26 bases sitting between them. The CDR3 totals 20 residues. The CDR3 sequence is CASSLRATIWGGRTTDTQYF. The CDR3 region has the DNA TGTGCCAGCAGCTTAAGGGCCACGATTTGGGGGGGCCGGACCACAGATACGCAGTATTTT.

The chain couples TRBV18 to TRBJ2-3; D gene unclear. Trimming shortened V by 3 bases and J by 2 bases, and 12 bases separated the two germline ends. The CDR3 loop spans 15 amino acids. CDR1 and CDR2 (germline): KGHSH, LQKENI. CDR3 amino acids: CASSPVQRNTDTQYF. In DNA, the CDR3 is TGTGCCAGCTCACCCGTACAGAGAAACACAGATACGCAGTATTTT.

The table lists this clone with a few counts. This CDR3 is CASSLDRNRFQFF. The CDR3 DNA reads TGTGCCAGCAGCTTAGATCGGAACAGGTTCCAGTTCTTC. V is TRBV11-2 and J is TRBJ2-1; D is perhaps TRBD1 (5 bases). The germline V and J ends were trimmed by 0 bases and 13 bases, with 13 bases remaining between them. The CDR3 extends over 13 amino acids. Germline V gene sequence: CDR1 SGHAT, CDR2 FQNNGV.

For the CDR3, the DNA is TGTGCCAGCAAAACGGGAGGGTCGCAAGAGACCCAGTACTTC. Its translation is CASKTGGSQETQYF. V and J are TRBV28 and TRBJ2-5; 8 positions match TRBD2. The trim removed 7 bases at V and 2 bases at J, leaving 6 bases unmatched. The germline V gene has CDR1 MDHEN and CDR2 SYDVKM. This CDR3 region has 14 residues.

The gene calls are TRBV7-8 and TRBJ2-1; no definite D call. The CDR3 has 13 residues. Trimming removed 5 bases from V and 8 bases from J, with 13 bases in between. Germline CDR1 and CDR2: SGHVS and FQNEAQ. The CDR3 spells CASSPPRSDEQFF. CDR3 sequence (DNA): TGTGCCAGCAGCCCGCCCCGTTCGGATGAGCAGTTCTTC. The complete variable domain, with remaining parts taken from reference TRBV7-8 and TRBJ2-1, reads GAGVSQSPRYKVAKRGQDVALRCDPISGHVSLFWYQQALGQGPEFLTYFQNEAQLDKSGLPSDRFFAERPEGSVSTLKIQRTQQEDSAVYLCASSPPRSDEQFFGPGTRLTVL.

CDR3: CASGPPGYNEQFF. In DNA, the CDR3 is TGTGCTAGTGGCCCCCCCGGCTACAATGAGCAGTTCTTC. The chain joins TRBV12-5 to TRBJ2-1; D not certain. Germline CDR1 reads LGHNT; CDR2 reads FRNRAP. This CDR3 is built from 13 residues. V gave up 6 bases and J gave up 3 bases, with 9 bases separating them.

The J gene is TRBJ1-1, the V gene TRBV6-2 or TRBV6-3; D is uncertain. The V end lost 6 bases, the J end lost 6 bases, and 11 bases lay between the germline ends. Germline values: CDR1 MNHEY, CDR2 SVGEGT. This CDR3 is built from 12 residues. The CDR3 spells CASSREGPEAFF. The CDR3, as DNA: TGTGCCAGCAGCCGGGAGGGCCCTGAAGCTTTCTTT.

The chain employs TRBV24-1 and TRBJ2-3, with 7 bases aligning to TRBD2. Per the germline V gene, CDR1 is KGHDR and CDR2 is SFDVKD. After removal of 3 bases from V and 0 bases from J, the junction contained 2 bases not matched to a gene. There are 15 residues in the CDR3. CDR3 nucleotides: TGTGCCACCAGTGATAGCGGGGCTAGCACAGATACGCAGTATTTT. Protein sequence: CATSDSGASTDTQYF.

The genes are TRBV6-6 and TRBJ1-1, with 7 bases identical to TRBD1. The V gene end was trimmed by 6 bases and the J gene end by 2 bases; junction bases not matched to a gene: 6. The V gene's germline CDR1 is MNHNY and CDR2 SVGAGI (reference sequence). This CDR3 is 14 amino acids long. CDR3 residues: CASSSRQGNTEAFF. CDR3 nucleotide sequence: TGTGCCAGCAGCTCCAGACAGGGAAACACTGAAGCTTTCTTT.

The V and J genes are TRBV3-1 (or the pseudogene TRBV3-2) and TRBJ2-5; possibly TRBD2 for D (5 bases). Germline CDR1 and CDR2: LGHDT and YNNKEL (reference sequence). V lost 4 bases and J 0 bases, leaving 6 bases between the germline ends. The CDR3 has 13 residues. CDR3 sequence: CASSRTDQETQYF. The CDR3 DNA sequence: TGTGCCAGCAGCCGGACTGACCAAGAGACCCAGTACTTC.

J is TRBJ2-2 and V is TRBV6-5; TRBD2 might be the D (6 bases). Germline V CDR1 and CDR2: MNHEY, SVGAGI. This CDR3 is built from 14 residues. V was trimmed by 6 bases and J by 4 bases, leaving 12 bases between them. The CDR3 loop is CASRTSYGTGELFF. CDR3 in DNA: TGTGCCAGCAGAACTAGCTACGGCACCGGGGAGCTGTTTTTT.

This clone came up a few times. This chain connects TRBV11-3 to TRBJ2-2; D perhaps matches TRBD2 (5 bases). Germline values: CDR1 SGHNT, CDR2 YENEEA. The CDR3 has 13 amino acids. Trimming took 6 bases from V and 5 from J, leaving 10 bases between them. The CDR3 DNA follows: TGTGCCAGCAGGGACTTAACAACCGGGGAGCTGTTTTTT. Protein sequence: CASRDLTTGELFF.

The chain combines TRBV5-1 with TRBJ1-2; 7 bases are a match to TRBD1. Germline CDR1 SGHRS, CDR2 YFSETQ. This CDR3 contains 13 residues. The V gene end was trimmed by 4 bases and the J gene end by 7 bases; junction bases not matched to a gene: 7. CDR3 in DNA: TGCGCCAGCAGCACCGACAGGGTGGGTGGCTACACCTTC. Residues: CASSTDRVGGYTF.

The V call is TRBV7-9, the J call TRBJ2-1, with 8 bases aligning to TRBD2. CDR1 is SEHNR, CDR2 FQNEAQ, per germline (reference sequence). With V trimmed by 4 bases and J by 10 bases, 9 bases remained unmatched. The CDR3 contains 14 residues. The CDR3 nucleotides read TGTGCCAGCAGCTCAGGACTAGCCTTAGGGGAGCAGTTCTTC. Its protein is CASSSGLALGEQFF.

In the case of this clone: The sample holds other DNA sequences that translate to the same CDR3. The gene calls are TRBV4-2 and TRBJ1-3; D may be TRBD1 (5 bases). V was shortened by 1 base and J by 0 bases, with 7 bases between the two germline ends. The CDR3 length is 15 residues. The germline V gene encodes CDR1 LGHNA and CDR2 YNFKEQ. The DNA for the CDR3 is TGTGCCAGCAGCCAAGTGGGGCTCTCTGGAAACACCATATATTTT. Its translation: CASSQVGLSGNTIYF.

This chain uses TRBV19 with TRBJ2-6, with TRBD1 as a possible D gene (7 bases). Germline V gene data show CDR1 as LNHDA and CDR2 as SQIVND (reference sequence). Trimming took 4 bases from V and 4 from J, leaving 14 bases between them. The CDR3 length is 16 residues. CDR3 protein: CASSSPGGGGANVLTF. CDR3 bases: TGTGCCAGTAGTAGCCCAGGGGGAGGAGGGGCCAACGTCCTGACTTTC. The full variable domain, with the rest looked up from reference TRBV19 and TRBJ2-6, is DGGITQSPKYLFRKEGQNVTLSCEQNLNHDAMYWYRQDPGQGLRLIYYSQIVNDFQKGDIAEGYSVSREKKESFPLTVTSAQKNPTAFYLCASSSPGGGGANVLTFGAGSRLTVL.

This chain connects TRBV12-3 or TRBV12-4 to TRBJ2-2, with D tentatively TRBD1 (5 bases). The CDR3 runs 13 residues. Trimming shortened V by 2 bases and J by 5 bases, and 6 bases separated the two germline ends. CDR3 residues: CASSLKGTGELFF. CDR3 sequence (DNA): TGTGCCAGCAGTTTAAAGGGGACCGGGGAGCTGTTTTTT.

This chain uses TRBV7-3 with TRBJ2-2; 11 bases agree with TRBD1. Losses at the gene ends were 4 bases for V and 0 bases for J; bases not matched to a gene: 1. The CDR3 extends over 16 amino acids. In germline, CDR1 is SGHTA, CDR2 FQGTGA. CDR3 protein: CASSWTGGANTGELFF. CDR3 bases: TGTGCCAGCAGCTGGACAGGGGGCGCGAACACCGGGGAGCTGTTTTTT.